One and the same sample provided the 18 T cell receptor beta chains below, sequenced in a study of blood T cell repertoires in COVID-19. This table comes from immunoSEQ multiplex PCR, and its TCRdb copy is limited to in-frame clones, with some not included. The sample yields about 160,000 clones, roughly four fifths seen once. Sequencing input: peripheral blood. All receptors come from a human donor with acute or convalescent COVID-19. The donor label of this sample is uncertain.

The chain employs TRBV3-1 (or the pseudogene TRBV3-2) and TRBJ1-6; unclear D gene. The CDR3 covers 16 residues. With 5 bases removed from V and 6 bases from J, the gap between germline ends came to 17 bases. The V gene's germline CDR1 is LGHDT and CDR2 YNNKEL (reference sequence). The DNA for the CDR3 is TGTGCCAGCAGCTCCCGGGTAGGGAGACGTAATTCACCCCTCCACTTT. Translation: CASSSRVGRRNSPLHF.

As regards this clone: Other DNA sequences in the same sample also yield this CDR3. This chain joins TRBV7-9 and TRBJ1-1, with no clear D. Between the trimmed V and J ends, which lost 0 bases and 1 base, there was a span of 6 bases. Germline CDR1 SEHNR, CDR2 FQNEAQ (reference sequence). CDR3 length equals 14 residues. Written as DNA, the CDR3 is TGTGCCAGCAGCTTAGCAACGGGGAACACTGAAGCTTTCTTT. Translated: CASSLATGNTEAFF.

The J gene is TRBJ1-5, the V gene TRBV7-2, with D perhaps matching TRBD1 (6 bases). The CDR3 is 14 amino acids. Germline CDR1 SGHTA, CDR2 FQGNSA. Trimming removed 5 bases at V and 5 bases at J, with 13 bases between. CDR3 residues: CASSPRKGDQPQHF. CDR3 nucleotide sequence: TGTGCCAGCAGCCCCCGGAAGGGGGATCAGCCCCAGCATTTT. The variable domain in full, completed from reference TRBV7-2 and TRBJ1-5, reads GAGVSQSPSNKVTEKGKDVELRCDPISGHTALYWYRQSLGQGLEFLIYFQGNSAPDKSGLPSDRFSAERTGGSVSTLTIQRTQQEDSAVYLCASSPRKGDQPQHFGDGTRLSIL.

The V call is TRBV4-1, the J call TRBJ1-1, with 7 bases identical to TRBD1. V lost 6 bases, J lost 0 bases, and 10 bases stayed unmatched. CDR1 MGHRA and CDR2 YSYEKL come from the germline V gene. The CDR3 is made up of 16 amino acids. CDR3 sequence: CASSPQGSRLNTEAFF. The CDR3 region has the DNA TGCGCCAGCAGTCCACAGGGGTCCAGGCTGAACACTGAAGCTTTCTTT.

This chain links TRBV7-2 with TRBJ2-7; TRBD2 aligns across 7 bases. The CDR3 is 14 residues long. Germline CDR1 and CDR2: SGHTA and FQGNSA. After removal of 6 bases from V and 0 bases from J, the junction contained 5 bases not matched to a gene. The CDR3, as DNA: TGTGCCAGCAGGTTGGGGGGGGGCTCCTACGAGCAGTACTTC. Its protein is CASRLGGGSYEQYF. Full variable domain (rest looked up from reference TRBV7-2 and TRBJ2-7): GAGVSQSPSNKVTEKGKDVELRCDPISGHTALYWYRQSLGQGLEFLIYFQGNSAPDKSGLPSDRFSAERTGGSVSTLTIQRTQQEDSAVYLCASRLGGGSYEQYFGPGTRLTVT.

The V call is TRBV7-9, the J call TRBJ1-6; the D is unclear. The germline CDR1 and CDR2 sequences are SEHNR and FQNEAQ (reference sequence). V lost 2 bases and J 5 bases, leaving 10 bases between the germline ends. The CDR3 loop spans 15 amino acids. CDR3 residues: CASSLLAGNNSPLHF. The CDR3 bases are TGTGCCAGCAGCTTACTCGCGGGAAATAATTCACCCCTCCACTTT.

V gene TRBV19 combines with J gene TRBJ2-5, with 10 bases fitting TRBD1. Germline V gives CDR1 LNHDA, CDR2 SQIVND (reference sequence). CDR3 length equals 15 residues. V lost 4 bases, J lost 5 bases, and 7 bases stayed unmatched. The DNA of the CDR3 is TGTGCCAGTAGTAACGACAGGGGGCGCGAGGAGACCCAGTACTTC. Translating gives CASSNDRGREETQYF.

As DNA, the CDR3 is TGCGCCAGCAGCAAAAGCGGGGAGGGAATGGGAAACTCACCCCTCCACTTT. It translates to CASSKSGEGMGNSPLHF. The V and J genes are TRBV4-1 and TRBJ1-6, with D hard to call. The germline CDR1 and CDR2 sequences are MGHRA and YSYEKL. This CDR3 has 17 amino acids. Trimming shortened V by 5 bases and J by 10 bases, and 24 bases separated the two germline ends.

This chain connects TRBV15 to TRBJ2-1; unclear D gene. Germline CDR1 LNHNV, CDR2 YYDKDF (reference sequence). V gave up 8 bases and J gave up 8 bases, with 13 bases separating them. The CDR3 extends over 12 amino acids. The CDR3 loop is CATLGISDEQFF. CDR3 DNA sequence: TGTGCCACCCTAGGCATATCGGATGAGCAGTTCTTC.

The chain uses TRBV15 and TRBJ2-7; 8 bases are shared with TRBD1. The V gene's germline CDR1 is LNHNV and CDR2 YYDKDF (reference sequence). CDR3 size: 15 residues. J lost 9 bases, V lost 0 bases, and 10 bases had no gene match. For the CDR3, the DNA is TGTGCCACCAGCAGAGACCCGGGACAGGCTGTGGGGCAGTACTTC. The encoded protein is CATSRDPGQAVGQYF.

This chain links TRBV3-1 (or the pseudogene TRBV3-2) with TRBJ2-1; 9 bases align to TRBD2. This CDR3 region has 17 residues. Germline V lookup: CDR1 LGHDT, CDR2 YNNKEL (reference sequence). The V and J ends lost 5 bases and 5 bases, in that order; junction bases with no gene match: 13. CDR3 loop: CASSCEVSGGPNNEQFF. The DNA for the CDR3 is TGTGCCAGCAGCTGTGAGGTGAGCGGGGGGCCTAACAATGAGCAGTTCTTC.

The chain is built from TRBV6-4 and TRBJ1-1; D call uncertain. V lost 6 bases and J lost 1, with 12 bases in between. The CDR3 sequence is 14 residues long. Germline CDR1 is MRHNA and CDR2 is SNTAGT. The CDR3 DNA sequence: TGTGCCAGCAGGGCGAAGGGAGGGAACACTGAAGCTTTCTTT. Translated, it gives CASRAKGGNTEAFF.

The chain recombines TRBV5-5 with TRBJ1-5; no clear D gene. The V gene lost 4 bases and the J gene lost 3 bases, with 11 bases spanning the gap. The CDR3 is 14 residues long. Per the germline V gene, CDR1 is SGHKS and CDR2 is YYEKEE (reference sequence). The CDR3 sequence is CASSPYSVNQPQHF. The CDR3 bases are TGTGCCAGCAGCCCCTACAGTGTCAATCAGCCCCAGCATTTT.

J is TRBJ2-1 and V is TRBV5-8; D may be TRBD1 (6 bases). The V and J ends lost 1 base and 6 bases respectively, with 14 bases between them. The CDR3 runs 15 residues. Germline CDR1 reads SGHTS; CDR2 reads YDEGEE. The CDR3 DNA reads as TGTGCCAGCAGCTTGCTGGGGGCGGATAGCAATGAGCAGTTCTTC. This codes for CASSLLGADSNEQFF. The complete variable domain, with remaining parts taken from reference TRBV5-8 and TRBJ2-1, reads EAGVTQSPTHLIKTRGQQATLRCSPISGHTSVYWYQQALGLGLQFLLWYDEGEERNRGNFPPRFSGRQFPNYSSELNVNALELEDSALYLCASSLLGADSNEQFFGPGTRLTVL.

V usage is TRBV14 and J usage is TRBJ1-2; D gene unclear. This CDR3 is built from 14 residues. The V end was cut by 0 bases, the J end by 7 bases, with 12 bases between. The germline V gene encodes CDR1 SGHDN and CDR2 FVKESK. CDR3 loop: CASSQESGLGGYTF. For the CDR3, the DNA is TGTGCCAGCAGCCAAGAATCTGGGCTGGGTGGCTACACCTTC.

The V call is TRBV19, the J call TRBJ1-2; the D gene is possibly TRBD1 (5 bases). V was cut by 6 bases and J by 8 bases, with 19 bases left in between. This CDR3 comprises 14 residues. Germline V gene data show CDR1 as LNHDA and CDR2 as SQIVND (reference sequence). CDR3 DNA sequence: TGTGCCAGTAGCCGCCAGGGTCGGGGAGGCGGCTACACCTTC. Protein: CASSRQGRGGGYTF.

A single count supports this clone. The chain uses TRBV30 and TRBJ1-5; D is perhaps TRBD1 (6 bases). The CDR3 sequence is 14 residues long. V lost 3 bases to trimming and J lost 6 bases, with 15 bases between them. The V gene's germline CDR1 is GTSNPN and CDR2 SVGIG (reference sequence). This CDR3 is CAWSGKGGPQPQHF. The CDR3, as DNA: TGTGCCTGGAGCGGGAAGGGGGGGCCTCAGCCCCAGCATTTT.

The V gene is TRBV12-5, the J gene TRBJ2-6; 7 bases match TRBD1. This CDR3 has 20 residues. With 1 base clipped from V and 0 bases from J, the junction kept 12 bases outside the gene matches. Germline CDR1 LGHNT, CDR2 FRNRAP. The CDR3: CASGLGLPGGFNSGANVLTF. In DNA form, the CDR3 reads TGTGCTAGTGGTTTGGGTCTCCCAGGGGGTTTTAACTCTGGGGCCAACGTCCTGACTTTC.